These 21 T cell receptor beta chains share one sample of origin, sequenced in a study of blood T cell repertoires in COVID-19. The table came from immunoSEQ multiplex PCR; TCRdb's copy has only in-frame clones and leaves some out. The repertoire holds roughly 70,000 clones, with 73% as singletons. The specimen was peripheral blood. The source of these receptors is a man aged 55-75 years with acute or convalescent COVID-19.

The genes are TRBV6-1 and TRBJ1-4, with D perhaps TRBD1 (6 bases). This CDR3 has 15 residues. The germline CDR1 and CDR2 sequences are MNHNS and SASEGT. Trimming removed 6 bases at V and 2 bases at J, with 13 bases between. CDR3 region: CASRPQGSTNEKLFF. CDR3 DNA: TGTGCCAGCAGACCTCAGGGGAGCACTAATGAAAAACTGTTTTTT.

This sequence joins TRBV6-5 and TRBJ2-7; D is perhaps TRBD2 (6 bases). Germline CDR1 MNHEY, CDR2 SVGAGI. The CDR3 extends over 15 amino acids. Trimming pared 6 bases from V and 5 bases from J, leaving 20 bases between. CDR3 sequence reads: CASSEIGEAHNEQYF. The CDR3 coding sequence is TGTGCCAGCAGCGAGATCGGGGAGGCCCATAACGAGCAGTACTTC.

This chain links TRBV6-4 with TRBJ1-5; TRBD1 matches at 7 bases. This CDR3 has 17 amino acids. Germline trimming cut 4 bases from V and 0 bases from J; bases unmatched to any gene: 9. Germline V gene sequence: CDR1 MRHNA, CDR2 SNTAGT. The CDR3 region has the DNA TGTGCCAGCAGTGCTCGGGACAGTGGCTATAGCAATCAGCCCCAGCATTTT. It translates to CASSARDSGYSNQPQHF.

The chain carries TRBV5-1 and TRBJ1-1; 7 bases line up with TRBD1. J lost 3 bases, V lost 4 bases, and 12 bases had no gene match. The germline gives CDR1 SGHRS, CDR2 YFSETQ. CDR3 length: 16 residues. The CDR3 reads CASSRQQTGSDTEAFF. The DNA for the CDR3 is TGCGCCAGCAGCCGGCAACAGACAGGGTCGGACACTGAAGCTTTCTTT.

The genes are TRBV3-1 (or the pseudogene TRBV3-2) and TRBJ2-1; 10 nucleotides agree with TRBD2. Germline loops: CDR1 LGHDT, CDR2 YNNKEL (reference sequence). With 1 base clipped from V and 10 bases from J, the junction kept 13 bases outside the gene matches. This CDR3 spans 17 amino acids. The CDR3 sequence is CASSQGVAGGPSGEQFF. As DNA, the CDR3 is TGTGCCAGCAGCCAAGGGGTAGCGGGGGGCCCTTCGGGGGAGCAGTTCTTC.

V is TRBV14 and J is TRBJ2-5; D is possibly TRBD2 (5 bases). Trimming pared 3 bases from V and 5 bases from J, leaving 10 bases between. Germline assignment: CDR1 SGHDN and CDR2 FVKESK. The CDR3 length is 13 residues. The chain's CDR3 is CASSQRVYETQYF. Here the CDR3 DNA reads TGTGCCAGCAGCCAGAGGGTATACGAGACCCAGTACTTC.

J is TRBJ1-1 and V is TRBV4-1; D might be TRBD1 (5 bases). The CDR3 runs to 15 residues. From germline, CDR1 is MGHRA and CDR2 YSYEKL. V was cut by 4 bases and J by 2 bases, with 14 bases left in between. In DNA, the CDR3 is TGCGCCAGCAGCCCCCTCGAGACAGCAAACACTGAAGCTTTCTTT. Protein: CASSPLETANTEAFF.

V gene TRBV19 combines with J gene TRBJ2-4, with D possibly being TRBD1 (6 bases). V lost 0 bases to trimming and J lost 6 bases, with 12 bases between them. The germline gives CDR1 LNHDA, CDR2 SQIVND (reference sequence). The CDR3 length is 15 residues. Here the CDR3 reads CASSIESGALNIQYF. The CDR3 DNA sequence: TGTGCCAGTAGTATAGAGTCAGGGGCATTAAACATTCAGTACTTC.

The chain uses TRBV6-2 or TRBV6-3 and TRBJ1-1, with D unclear. CDR1 and CDR2 (germline): MNHEY, SVGEGT. V was shortened by 2 bases and J by 1 base, with 8 bases between the two germline ends. CDR3 length: 14 amino acids. The CDR3 DNA follows: TGTGCCAGCAGTTACCGACACCAGAACACTGAAGCTTTCTTT. Translating it yields CASSYRHQNTEAFF.

The chain links TRBV11-2 to TRBJ2-5; possible D gene TRBD1, 6 bases. Germline V CDR1 and CDR2: SGHAT, FQNNGV. This CDR3 contains 15 residues. V was shortened by 1 base and J by 3 bases, with 12 bases between the two germline ends. This CDR3 reads CASSLGGRREETQYF. The DNA of the CDR3 is TGTGCCAGCAGCTTAGGGGGGCGCAGAGAAGAGACCCAGTACTTC.

This clone was counted once. The CDR3 is CASSYSGGHRYF. For the CDR3, the DNA is TGTGCCAGCAGTTACTCGGGGGGGCATCGGTACTTC. The J gene is TRBJ2-7, the V gene TRBV6-5; D perhaps matches TRBD2 (7 bases). V lost 0 bases, J lost 12 bases, and 12 bases lay in between. The CDR3 has 12 amino acids. The germline CDR1 and CDR2 sequences are MNHEY and SVGAGI.

J is TRBJ2-1 and V is TRBV28; the match to TRBD2 covers 13 bases. Losses at the gene ends were 2 bases for V and 7 bases for J; bases not matched to a gene: 29. Germline V gene lookup returns CDR1 MDHEN and CDR2 SYDVKM. The CDR3 consists of 24 residues. CDR3 coding DNA: TGTGCCAGCAGTTTAAGTGGTTTCGGGACAGTCACCGGGACTAGCGGGAAAGGACTGAATGAGCAGTTCTTC. Its protein is CASSLSGFGTVTGTSGKGLNEQFF.

The V call is TRBV7-9, the J call TRBJ2-7, with 7 nucleotides matching TRBD1. The CDR3 is made up of 15 amino acids. Germline V gene data show CDR1 as SEHNR and CDR2 as FQNEAQ (reference sequence). The J segment lost 0 bases and the V segment lost 3 bases, leaving 5 bases of the junction unmatched. CDR3: CASSFSAGGSYEQYF. The CDR3 DNA follows: TGTGCCAGCAGCTTTTCAGCAGGGGGCTCCTACGAGCAGTACTTC.

This clone has only a few counts. The V gene is TRBV24-1, the J gene TRBJ2-7; the match to TRBD1 covers 9 bases. The CDR3 sequence is 15 residues long. V lost 4 bases, J lost 5 bases, and 8 bases stayed unmatched. Germline V CDR1 and CDR2: KGHDR, SFDVKD. CDR3 sequence reads: CATSDQGQGSDEQYF. In DNA, the CDR3 is TGTGCCACCAGTGACCAGGGACAGGGCAGCGACGAGCAGTACTTC.

The chain employs TRBV5-1 and TRBJ2-1; tentatively, D is TRBD1 (5 bases). Germline V CDR1 and CDR2: SGHRS, YFSETQ. The CDR3 sequence is 17 residues long. The germline V and J ends were trimmed by 6 bases and 0 bases, with 19 bases remaining between them. For the CDR3, the DNA is TGCGCCAGCAAGGCTCTGGCAGGGTCCTTCTCCTACAATGAGCAGTTCTTC. This gives the protein CASKALAGSFSYNEQFF.

Written as DNA, the CDR3 is TGTGCCAGCAGCCGAGACCTTACAGGGGTCACTGAAGCTTTCTTT. This encodes CASSRDLTGVTEAFF. The chain combines TRBV14 with TRBJ1-1, with TRBD1 matching 7 bases. Germline V gene data show CDR1 as SGHDN and CDR2 as FVKESK. This CDR3 has 15 amino acids. J was trimmed by 4 bases and V by 4 bases; bases with no gene match: 9.

V is TRBV12-5 and J is TRBJ2-1; TRBD1 agrees at 8 bases. The CDR3 length is 15 residues. V trimming: 6 bases; J trimming: 4 bases; junction bases outside the gene matches: 8. Germline values: CDR1 LGHNT, CDR2 FRNRAP. The CDR3 coding sequence is TGTGCTAGTGGCTCCGGGACAGGTGCATACAATGAGCAGTTCTTC. Protein product: CASGSGTGAYNEQFF.

This rearrangement joins TRBV30 to TRBJ2-4, with 7 bases lining up with TRBD2. Germline values: CDR1 GTSNPN, CDR2 SVGIG (reference sequence). The CDR3 runs 15 residues. V gave up 2 bases and J gave up 8 bases; unmatched junction bases: 12. CDR3 coding DNA: TGTGCCTGGAGTAAAGGACTAGAGATCGAAGACATTCAGTACTTC. This codes for CAWSKGLEIEDIQYF.

CDR3 sequence reads: CASSLLTSGSNEQFF. CDR3 DNA sequence: TGCGCCAGCAGCTTGTTGACTAGCGGGAGCAATGAGCAGTTCTTC. The chain combines TRBV5-1 with TRBJ2-1; 12 bases map to TRBD2. The CDR3 is made up of 15 amino acids. J was trimmed by 6 bases and V by 1 base; bases with no gene match: 2. Germline V lookup: CDR1 SGHRS, CDR2 YFSETQ.

There are a few counts of this clone. This chain joins TRBV2 and TRBJ2-5, with a possible D match to TRBD2 (7 bases). The CDR3 consists of 14 residues. V dropped 6 bases and J dropped 7 bases, with 18 bases sitting between them. The germline gives CDR1 SNHLY, CDR2 FYNNEI. The CDR3: CASRPAREGGTQYF. The CDR3 DNA sequence: TGTGCCAGCAGACCCGCCAGGGAGGGGGGGACCCAGTACTTC.

The chain employs TRBV11-3 and TRBJ2-1; possible D gene TRBD1, 5 bases. Germline V lookup: CDR1 SGHNT, CDR2 YENEEA. The V gene lost 0 bases and the J gene lost 6 bases, with 12 bases spanning the gap. This CDR3 has 15 amino acids. The CDR3 spells CASSLDSQGSNEQFF. In DNA, the CDR3 is TGTGCCAGCAGCTTAGATAGTCAGGGATCCAATGAGCAGTTCTTC.